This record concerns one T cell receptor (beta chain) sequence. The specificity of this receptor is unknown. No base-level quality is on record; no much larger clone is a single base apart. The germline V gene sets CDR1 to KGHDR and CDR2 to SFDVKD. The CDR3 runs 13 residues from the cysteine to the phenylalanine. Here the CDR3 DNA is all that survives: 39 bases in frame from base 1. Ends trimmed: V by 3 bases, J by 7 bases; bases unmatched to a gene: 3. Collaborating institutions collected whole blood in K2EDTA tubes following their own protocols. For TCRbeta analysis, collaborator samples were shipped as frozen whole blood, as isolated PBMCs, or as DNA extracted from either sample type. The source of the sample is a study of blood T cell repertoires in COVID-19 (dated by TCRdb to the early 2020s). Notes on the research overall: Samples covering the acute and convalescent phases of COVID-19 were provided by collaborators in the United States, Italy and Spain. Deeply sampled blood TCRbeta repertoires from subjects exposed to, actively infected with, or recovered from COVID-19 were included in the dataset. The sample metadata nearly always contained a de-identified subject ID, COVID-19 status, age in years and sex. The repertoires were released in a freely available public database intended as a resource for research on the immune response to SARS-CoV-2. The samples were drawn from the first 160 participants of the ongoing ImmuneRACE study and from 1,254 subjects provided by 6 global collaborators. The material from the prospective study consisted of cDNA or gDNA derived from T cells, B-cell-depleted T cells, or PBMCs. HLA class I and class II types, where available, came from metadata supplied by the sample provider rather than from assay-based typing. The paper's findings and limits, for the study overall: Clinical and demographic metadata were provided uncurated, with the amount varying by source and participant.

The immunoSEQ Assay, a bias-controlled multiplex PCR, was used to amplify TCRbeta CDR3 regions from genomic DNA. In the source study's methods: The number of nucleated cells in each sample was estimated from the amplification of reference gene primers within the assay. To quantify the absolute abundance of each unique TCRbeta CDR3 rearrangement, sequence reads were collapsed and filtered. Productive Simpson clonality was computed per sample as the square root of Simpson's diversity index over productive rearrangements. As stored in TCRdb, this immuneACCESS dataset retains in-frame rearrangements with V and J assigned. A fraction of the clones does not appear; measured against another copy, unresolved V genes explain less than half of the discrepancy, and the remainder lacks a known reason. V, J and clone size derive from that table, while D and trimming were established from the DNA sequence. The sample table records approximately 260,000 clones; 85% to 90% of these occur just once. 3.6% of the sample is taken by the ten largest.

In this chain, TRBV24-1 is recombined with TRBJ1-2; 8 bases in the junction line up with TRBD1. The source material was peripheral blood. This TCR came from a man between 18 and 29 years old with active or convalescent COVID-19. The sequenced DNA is TGTGCCACCAGTGATCTGACAGGGGCTGGCTACACCTTC. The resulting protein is CATSDLTGAGYTF.